The present T cell receptor (beta chain) was sequenced within a study of beta chain features in type 1 diabetes. Expressed TCRB transcripts were sequenced after all isolated RNA was converted to cDNA. The repertoire was sequenced with immunoSEQ multiplex PCR; TCRdb's copy has only in-frame clones and lacks some. The sample includes some 150,000 clones, about 10% of them seen just once. This clone was detected a few times. Its antigen remains unknown. Findings of the study overall: Significant though moderate, a shortening of TCRB CDR3s appeared in all four CD4+ subsets of Type 1 diabetes patients.

Germline CDR1 SGHNT, CDR2 YYREEE (reference sequence). The V and J ends lost 2 bases and 0 bases respectively, with 18 bases between them. CDR3 length equals 19 residues. The chain carries TRBV5-4 and TRBJ2-6, with D unclear. The sequencing input was central memory CD4+ T cells from blood. This TCR derives from a woman aged 30 to 39 with type 1 diabetes. The CDR3 protein is CASSFSTLLRLSGANVLTF. In DNA form, the CDR3 reads TGTGCCAGCAGCTTCTCCACTCTTCTTCGCCTCTCTGGGGCCAACGTCCTGACTTTC.